The rows below give T cell receptor beta chains drawn from one sample of a study of T cells in Graves' hyperthyroidism and ophthalmopathy. TCRdb reprocessed the multiplex PCR reads with MiXCR, giving one entry per CDR3 protein. The sample carries around 620,000 distinct CDR3 sequences, 12% to 15% recorded once. Source material: blood. These receptors came from a young woman with Graves' ophthalmopathy. CDR3s include the opening cysteine and the closing phenylalanine or tryptophan. D genes are given only for firm matches. Rows give clone size only sometimes, using once, few, many, or a class for an expanded clone.

D gene: TRBD2
V gene: TRBV7-3
J gene: TRBJ2-1
clone size: many
CDR3 protein: CASSSGGGSHNEQFF
CDR3 DNA: TGTGCCAGCAGCTCGGGGGGTGGCTCACACAATGAGCAGTTCTTC

D gene: .
V gene: TRBV5-5
J gene: TRBJ1-2
clone size: .
CDR3 protein: CASSSGSYAGYGYTF
CDR3 DNA: TGTGCCAGCAGCTCTGGGTCCTACGCTGGCTATGGCTACACCTTC

D gene: .
V gene: TRBV7-6
J gene: TRBJ2-1
clone size: many
CDR3 protein: CASSLFADEQFF
CDR3 DNA: TGTGCCAGCAGCTTGTTTGCGGATGAGCAGTTCTTC

D gene: .
V gene: TRBV12-5
J gene: TRBJ2-1
clone size: many
CDR3 protein: CASGPDFATLPRDEQFF
CDR3 DNA: TGTGCTAGTGGCCCAGATTTCGCGACACTCCCAAGGGATGAGCAGTTCTTC

D gene: .
V gene: TRBV12-3/TRBV12-4
J gene: TRBJ2-7
clone size: many
CDR3 protein: CASSFRAPYEQYF
CDR3 DNA: TGTGCCAGCAGTTTCCGGGCCCCCTACGAGCAGTACTTC

D gene: .
V gene: TRBV20-1
J gene: TRBJ2-5
clone size: .
CDR3 protein: CSAPRPGSGETQYF
CDR3 DNA: TGCAGTGCTCCCCGCCCTGGCTCCGGGGAGACCCAGTACTTC

D gene: .
V gene: TRBV18
J gene: TRBJ2-3
clone size: many
CDR3 protein: CASSPRENTDTQYF
CDR3 DNA: TGTGCCAGCTCACCCCGGGAAAACACAGATACGCAGTATTTT

D gene: TRBD2
V gene: TRBV29-1
J gene: TRBJ2-5
clone size: .
CDR3 protein: CSVLAGVGGQETQYF
CDR3 DNA: TGCAGCGTTCTAGCGGGAGTGGGGGGCCAAGAGACCCAGTACTTC

D gene: TRBD1
V gene: TRBV10-3
J gene: TRBJ2-7
clone size: many
CDR3 protein: CAISLRDRGSYEQYF
CDR3 DNA: TGTGCCATCAGTTTGCGGGACAGGGGATCCTACGAGCAGTACTTC

D gene: .
V gene: TRBV7-7
J gene: TRBJ2-5
clone size: .
CDR3 protein: CASSPSENPQYF
CDR3 DNA: TGTGCTAGCAGCCCGAGCGAGAATCCCCAGTACTTC

D gene: .
V gene: TRBV6-5
J gene: TRBJ2-7
clone size: few
CDR3 protein: CASSYSGITGSYEQYF
CDR3 DNA: TGTGCCAGCAGTTACTCGGGAATTACAGGGAGCTACGAGCAGTACTTC

D gene: TRBD2
V gene: TRBV4-1
J gene: TRBJ2-3
clone size: few
CDR3 protein: CASSQGGTSSRTDTQYF
CDR3 DNA: TGCGCCAGCAGCCAAGGTGGGACTAGCTCCCGCACAGATACGCAGTATTTT

D gene: .
V gene: TRBV7-8
J gene: TRBJ2-5
clone size: many
CDR3 protein: CASSFRRGPGGETQYF
CDR3 DNA: TGTGCCAGCAGCTTTCGCAGGGGGCCGGGGGGAGAGACCCAGTACTTC

D gene: .
V gene: TRBV9
J gene: TRBJ2-3
clone size: many
CDR3 protein: CASSVGGSFTDTQYF
CDR3 DNA: TGTGCCAGCAGCGTAGGGGGTAGCTTCACAGATACGCAGTATTTT

D gene: .
V gene: TRBV28
J gene: TRBJ1-1
clone size: many
CDR3 protein: CASSLGNTEAFF
CDR3 DNA: TGTGCCAGCAGCTTAGGGAACACTGAAGCTTTCTTT

D gene: TRBD1
V gene: TRBV10-3
J gene: TRBJ2-7
clone size: many
CDR3 protein: CAIKIQGVYEQYF
CDR3 DNA: TGTGCCATCAAAATACAGGGGGTCTACGAGCAGTACTTC

D gene: TRBD2
V gene: TRBV24-1
J gene: TRBJ2-3
clone size: .
CDR3 protein: CATSDFTSGRRGDTQYF
CDR3 DNA: TGTGCCACCAGTGATTTCACTAGCGGGAGGAGGGGAGATACGCAGTATTTT

D gene: .
V gene: TRBV30
J gene: TRBJ1-5
clone size: many
CDR3 protein: CAWSVTGSLSNQPQHF
CDR3 DNA: TGTGCCTGGAGTGTAACGGGCAGTCTCTCCAATCAGCCCCAGCATTTT

D gene: .
V gene: TRBV5-1
J gene: TRBJ2-5
clone size: few
CDR3 protein: CASGPYQETQYF
CDR3 DNA: TGCGCCAGCGGGCCGTACCAAGAGACCCAGTACTTC

D gene: .
V gene: TRBV30
J gene: TRBJ2-5
clone size: many
CDR3 protein: CAWTPGETQYF
CDR3 DNA: TGTGCCTGGACCCCCGGGGAGACCCAGTACTTC

D gene: TRBD1
V gene: TRBV6-2/TRBV6-3
J gene: TRBJ1-4
clone size: many
CDR3 protein: CASSRDRGHGEKLFF
CDR3 DNA: TGTGCCAGCAGTCGCGACAGGGGGCATGGTGAAAAACTGTTTTTT

D gene: .
V gene: TRBV27
J gene: TRBJ1-2
clone size: few
CDR3 protein: CASTRTATTSNYGYTF
CDR3 DNA: TGTGCCAGCACCCGGACAGCCACCACTTCTAACTATGGCTACACCTTC

D gene: .
V gene: TRBV7-9
J gene: TRBJ1-1
clone size: .
CDR3 protein: CASSLQGAEAFF
CDR3 DNA: TGTGCCAGCAGCTTACAGGGAGCTGAAGCTTTCTTT

D gene: TRBD2
V gene: TRBV2
J gene: TRBJ2-7
clone size: many
CDR3 protein: CASSDREAGVYEQYF
CDR3 DNA: TGTGCCAGCAGTGATCGGGAAGCGGGAGTATACGAGCAGTACTTC

D gene: .
V gene: TRBV14
J gene: TRBJ1-1
clone size: .
CDR3 protein: CASSQELRTEAFF
CDR3 DNA: TGTGCCAGCAGCCAAGAGTTGAGGACTGAAGCTTTCTTT

D gene: .
V gene: TRBV5-1
J gene: TRBJ2-5
clone size: few
CDR3 protein: CASSLGSVVQETQYF
CDR3 DNA: TGCGCCAGCAGCTTGGGGTCAGTGGTCCAAGAGACCCAGTACTTC

D gene: TRBD2
V gene: TRBV6-2/TRBV6-3
J gene: TRBJ2-1
clone size: many
CDR3 protein: CASSFHRTSGRAGNEQFF
CDR3 DNA: TGTGCCAGCAGTTTTCACCGGACTAGCGGGAGGGCCGGCAATGAGCAGTTCTTC

D gene: TRBD1
V gene: TRBV12-3/TRBV12-4
J gene: TRBJ2-1
clone size: many
CDR3 protein: CASSIQGKGNEQFF
CDR3 DNA: TGTGCCAGCAGTATACAGGGGAAGGGGAATGAGCAGTTCTTC

D gene: .
V gene: TRBV12-3/TRBV12-4
J gene: TRBJ2-3
clone size: .
CDR3 protein: CASKGGLADTQYF
CDR3 DNA: TGTGCCAGTAAGGGGGGGTTAGCCGATACGCAGTATTTT

D gene: TRBD2
V gene: TRBV20-1
J gene: TRBJ2-7
clone size: .
CDR3 protein: CSARDGTSHEQYF
CDR3 DNA: TGCAGTGCTAGGGATGGGACTAGTCACGAGCAGTACTTC

D gene: TRBD2
V gene: TRBV4-1
J gene: TRBJ2-7
clone size: .
CDR3 protein: CASSPRQEARTSGRSYEQYF
CDR3 DNA: TGCGCCAGCAGCCCCAGACAGGAGGCAAGGACTAGCGGGAGATCCTACGAGCAGTACTTC

D gene: .
V gene: TRBV3-1
J gene: TRBJ1-6
clone size: many
CDR3 protein: CASSLVLTDDSPLHF
CDR3 DNA: TGTGCCAGCAGCCTAGTTTTGACCGACGATTCACCCCTCCACTTT

D gene: TRBD2
V gene: TRBV27
J gene: TRBJ2-5
clone size: .
CDR3 protein: CASSLGLAVKTQYF
CDR3 DNA: TGTGCCAGCAGTTTAGGACTAGCGGTAAAGACCCAGTACTTC

D gene: .
V gene: TRBV28
J gene: TRBJ2-5
clone size: many
CDR3 protein: CASSFGRGGEETQYF
CDR3 DNA: TGTGCCAGCAGCTTCGGACGTGGGGGCGAGGAGACCCAGTACTTC

D gene: TRBD1
V gene: TRBV24-1
J gene: TRBJ1-5
clone size: many
CDR3 protein: CATGEDRQPQHF
CDR3 DNA: TGTGCCACCGGGGAGGACAGGCAGCCCCAGCATTTT

D gene: .
V gene: TRBV10-3
J gene: TRBJ1-1
clone size: many
CDR3 protein: CAISEWKGDPSTGAFF
CDR3 DNA: TGTGCCATCAGTGAGTGGAAAGGGGATCCCTCAACCGGAGCTTTCTTT

D gene: TRBD2
V gene: TRBV20-1
J gene: TRBJ2-7
clone size: many
CDR3 protein: CSAPKREAISYEQYF
CDR3 DNA: TGCAGTGCCCCGAAGCGGGAGGCGATTTCCTACGAGCAGTACTTC

D gene: .
V gene: TRBV28
J gene: TRBJ2-3
clone size: many
CDR3 protein: CASSFEADHSTDTQYF
CDR3 DNA: TGTGCCAGCAGTTTTGAAGCGGACCATAGCACAGATACGCAGTATTTT

D gene: .
V gene: TRBV27
J gene: TRBJ2-1
clone size: many
CDR3 protein: CASSLSQPGLDEQFF
CDR3 DNA: TGTGCCAGCAGTTTATCGCAGCCAGGGCTTGATGAGCAGTTCTTC

D gene: TRBD2
V gene: TRBV20-1
J gene: TRBJ2-1
clone size: many
CDR3 protein: CSAGGFSGSRDEQFF
CDR3 DNA: TGCAGTGCGGGCGGGTTTAGCGGGAGTAGGGATGAGCAGTTCTTC

D gene: TRBD1
V gene: TRBV30
J gene: TRBJ1-6
clone size: few
CDR3 protein: CAWNPLTGDNSPLHF
CDR3 DNA: TGTGCCTGGAACCCTCTCACAGGGGATAATTCACCCCTCCACTTT